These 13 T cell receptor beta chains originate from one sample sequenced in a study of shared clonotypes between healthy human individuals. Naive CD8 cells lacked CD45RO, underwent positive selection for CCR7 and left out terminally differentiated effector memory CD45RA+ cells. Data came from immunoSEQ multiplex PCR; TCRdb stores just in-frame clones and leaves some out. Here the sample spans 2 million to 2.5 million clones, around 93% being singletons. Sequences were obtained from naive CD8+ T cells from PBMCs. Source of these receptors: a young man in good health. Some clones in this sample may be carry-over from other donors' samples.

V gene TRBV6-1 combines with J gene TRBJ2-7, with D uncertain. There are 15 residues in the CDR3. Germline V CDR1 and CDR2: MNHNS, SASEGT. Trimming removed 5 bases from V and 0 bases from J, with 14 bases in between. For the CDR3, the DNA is TGTGCCAGCAGTCCTTGGACGGAAGGCTCCTACGAGCAGTACTTC. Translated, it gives CASSPWTEGSYEQYF.

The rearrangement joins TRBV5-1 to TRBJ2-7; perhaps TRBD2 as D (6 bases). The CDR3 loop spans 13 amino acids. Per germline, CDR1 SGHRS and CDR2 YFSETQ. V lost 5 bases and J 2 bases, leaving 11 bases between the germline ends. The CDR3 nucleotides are TGCGCCAGCAGGAATAGCGGAACCTACGAGCAGTACTTC. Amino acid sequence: CASRNSGTYEQYF.

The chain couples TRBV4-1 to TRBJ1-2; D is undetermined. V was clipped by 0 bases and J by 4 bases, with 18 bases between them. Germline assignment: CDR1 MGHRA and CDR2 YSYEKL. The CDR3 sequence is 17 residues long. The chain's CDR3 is CASSQDILVVGVYGYTF. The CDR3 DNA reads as TGCGCCAGCAGCCAAGATATCTTGGTCGTCGGGGTCTATGGCTACACCTTC.

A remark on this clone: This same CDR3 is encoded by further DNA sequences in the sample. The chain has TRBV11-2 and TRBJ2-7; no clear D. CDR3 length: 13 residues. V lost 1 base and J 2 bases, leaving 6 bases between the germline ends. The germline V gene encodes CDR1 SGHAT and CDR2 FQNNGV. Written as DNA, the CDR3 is TGTGCCAGCAGCTTAGGATCCCCCTACGAGCAGTACTTC. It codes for CASSLGSPYEQYF.

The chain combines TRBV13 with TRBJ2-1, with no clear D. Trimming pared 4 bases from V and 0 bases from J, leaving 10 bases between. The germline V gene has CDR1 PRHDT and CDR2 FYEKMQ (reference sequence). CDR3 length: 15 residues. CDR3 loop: CASSSIGASYNEQFF. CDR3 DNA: TGTGCCAGCAGCTCGATCGGTGCCTCCTACAATGAGCAGTTCTTC.

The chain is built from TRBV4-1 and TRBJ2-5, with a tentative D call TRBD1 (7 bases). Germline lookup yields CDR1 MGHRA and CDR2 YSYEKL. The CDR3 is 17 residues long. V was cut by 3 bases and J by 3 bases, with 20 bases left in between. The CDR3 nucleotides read TGCGCCAGCAGCCACGGCCGACAGGGAGGTCAGAAAGAGACCCAGTACTTC. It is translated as CASSHGRQGGQKETQYF.

The CDR3 loop reads CASSEFRGIGELFF. As DNA, the CDR3 is TGTGCCAGCAGTGAATTTAGGGGGATCGGGGAGCTGTTTTTT. J is TRBJ2-2 and V is TRBV2, with a tentative D call TRBD1 (6 bases). The CDR3 is made up of 14 amino acids. Between the trimmed V and J ends, which lost 2 bases and 7 bases, there was a span of 11 bases. Looked up from germline, CDR1 is SNHLY and CDR2 is FYNNEI.

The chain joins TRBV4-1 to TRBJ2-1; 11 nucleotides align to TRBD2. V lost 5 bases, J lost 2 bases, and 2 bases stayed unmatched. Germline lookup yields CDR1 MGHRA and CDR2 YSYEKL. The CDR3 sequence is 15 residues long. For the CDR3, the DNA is TGCGCCAGCAGCACTAGCGGGAGACCCTACAATGAGCAGTTCTTC. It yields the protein CASSTSGRPYNEQFF.

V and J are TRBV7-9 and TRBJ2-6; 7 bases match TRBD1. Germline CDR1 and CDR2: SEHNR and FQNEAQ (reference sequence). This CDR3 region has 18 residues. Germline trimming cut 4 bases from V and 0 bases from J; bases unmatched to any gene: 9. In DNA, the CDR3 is TGTGCCAGCAGCTCCACGGGACAGAATGTCTCTGGGGCCAACGTCCTGACTTTC. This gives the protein CASSSTGQNVSGANVLTF. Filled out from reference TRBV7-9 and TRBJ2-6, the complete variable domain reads DTGVSQNPRHKITKRGQNVTFRCDPISEHNRLYWYRQTLGQGPEFLTYFQNEAQLEKSRLLSDRFSAERPKGSFSTLEIQRTEQGDSAMYLCASSSTGQNVSGANVLTFGAGSRLTVL.

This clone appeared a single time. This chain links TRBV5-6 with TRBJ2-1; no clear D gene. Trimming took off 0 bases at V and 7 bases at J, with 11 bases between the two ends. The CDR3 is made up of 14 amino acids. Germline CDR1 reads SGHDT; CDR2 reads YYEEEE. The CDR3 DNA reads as TGTGCCAGCAGCTTGGTAGGAGTGTGGAATGAGCAGTTCTTC. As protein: CASSLVGVWNEQFF.

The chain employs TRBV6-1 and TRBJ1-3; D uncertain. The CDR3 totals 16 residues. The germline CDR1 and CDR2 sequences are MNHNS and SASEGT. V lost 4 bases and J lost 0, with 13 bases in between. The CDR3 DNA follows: TGTGCCAGCAGTGCTGAACGGCAGAGCTCTGGAAACACCATATATTTT. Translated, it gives CASSAERQSSGNTIYF.

CDR3: CATASLGTDTQYF. CDR3 DNA: TGTGCCACCGCGTCCCTTGGCACAGATACGCAGTATTTT. The chain recombines TRBV5-8 with TRBJ2-3; D is uncertain. Germline lookup yields CDR1 SGHTS and CDR2 YDEGEE. The CDR3 runs to 13 residues. The V end was cut by 9 bases, the J end by 1 base, with 12 bases between.

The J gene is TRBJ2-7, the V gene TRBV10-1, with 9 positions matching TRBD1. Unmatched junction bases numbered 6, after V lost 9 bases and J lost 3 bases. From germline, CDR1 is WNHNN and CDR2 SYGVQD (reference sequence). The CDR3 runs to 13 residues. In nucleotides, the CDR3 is TGCGCCAGTCCTAACAGGGGGCTCTACGAGCAGTACTTC. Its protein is CASPNRGLYEQYF.